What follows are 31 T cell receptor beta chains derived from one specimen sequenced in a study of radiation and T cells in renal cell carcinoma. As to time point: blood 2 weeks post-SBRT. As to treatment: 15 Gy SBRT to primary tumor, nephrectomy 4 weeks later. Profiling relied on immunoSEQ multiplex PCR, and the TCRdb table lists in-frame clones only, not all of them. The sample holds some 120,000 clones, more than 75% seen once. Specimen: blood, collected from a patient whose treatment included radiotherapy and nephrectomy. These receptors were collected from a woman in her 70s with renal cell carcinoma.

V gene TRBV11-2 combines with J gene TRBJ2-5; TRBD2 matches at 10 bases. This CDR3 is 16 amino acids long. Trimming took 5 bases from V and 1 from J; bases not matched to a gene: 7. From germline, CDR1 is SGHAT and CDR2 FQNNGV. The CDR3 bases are TGTGCCAGCAGCATCCGGAGCGGGGGGGGCCAAGAGACCCAGTACTTC. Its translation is CASSIRSGGGQETQYF.

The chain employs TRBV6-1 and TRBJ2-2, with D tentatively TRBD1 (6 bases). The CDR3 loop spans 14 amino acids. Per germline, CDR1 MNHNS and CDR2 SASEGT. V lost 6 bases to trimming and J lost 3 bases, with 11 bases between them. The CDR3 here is CASRDQGHTGELFF. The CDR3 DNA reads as TGTGCCAGCAGGGACCAGGGGCACACCGGGGAGCTGTTTTTT.

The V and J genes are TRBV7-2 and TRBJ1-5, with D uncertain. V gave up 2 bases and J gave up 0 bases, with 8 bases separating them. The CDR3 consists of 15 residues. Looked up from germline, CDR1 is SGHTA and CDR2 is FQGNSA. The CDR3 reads CASSLQADSNQPQHF. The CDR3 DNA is TGTGCCAGCAGCTTACAAGCAGATAGCAATCAGCCCCAGCATTTT. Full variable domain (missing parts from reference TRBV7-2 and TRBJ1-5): GAGVSQSPSNKVTEKGKDVELRCDPISGHTALYWYRQSLGQGLEFLIYFQGNSAPDKSGLPSDRFSAERTGGSVSTLTIQRTQQEDSAVYLCASSLQADSNQPQHFGDGTRLSIL.

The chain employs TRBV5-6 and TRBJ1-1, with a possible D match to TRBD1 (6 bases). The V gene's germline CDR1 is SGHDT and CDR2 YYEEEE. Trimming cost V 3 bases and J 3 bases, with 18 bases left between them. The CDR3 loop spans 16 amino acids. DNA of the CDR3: TGTGCCAGCAGCTACCTAAACAGGGTTCTTGACACTGAAGCTTTCTTT. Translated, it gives CASSYLNRVLDTEAFF.

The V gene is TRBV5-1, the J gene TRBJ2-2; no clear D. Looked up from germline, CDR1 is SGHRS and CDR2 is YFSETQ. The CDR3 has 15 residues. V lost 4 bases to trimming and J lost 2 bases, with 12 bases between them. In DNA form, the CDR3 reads TGCGCCAGCAGCCAGGTCCTCACCAACACCGGGGAGCTGTTTTTT. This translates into CASSQVLTNTGELFF.

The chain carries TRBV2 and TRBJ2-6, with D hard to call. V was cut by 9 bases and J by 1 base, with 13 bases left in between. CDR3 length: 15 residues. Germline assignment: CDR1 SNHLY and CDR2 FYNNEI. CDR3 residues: CARSNGVSGANVLTF. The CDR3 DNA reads TGTGCCAGGAGCAATGGGGTATCTGGGGCCAACGTCCTGACTTTC.

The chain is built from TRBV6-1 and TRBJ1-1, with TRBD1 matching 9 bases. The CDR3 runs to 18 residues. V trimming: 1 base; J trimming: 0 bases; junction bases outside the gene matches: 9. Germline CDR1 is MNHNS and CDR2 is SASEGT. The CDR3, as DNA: TGTGCCAGCAGTGAAGGCGTCGGGACAGGGCCCATGAACACTGAAGCTTTCTTT. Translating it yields CASSEGVGTGPMNTEAFF.

CDR3 region: CACGGQGRQKLFF. The CDR3 DNA reads TGTGCCTGCGGAGGACAGGGGAGGCAAAAACTGTTTTTT. V is TRBV30 and J is TRBJ1-4; 9 nucleotides agree with TRBD1. Per germline, CDR1 GTSNPN and CDR2 SVGIG (reference sequence). CDR3 size: 13 residues. Trimming took 6 bases from V and 9 from J; bases not matched to a gene: 8.

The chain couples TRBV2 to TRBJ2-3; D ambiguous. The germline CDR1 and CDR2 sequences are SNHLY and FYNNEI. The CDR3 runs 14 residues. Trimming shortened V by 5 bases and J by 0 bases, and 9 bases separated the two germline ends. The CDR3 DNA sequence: TGTGCCAGCAGTCCCTTGACTAGCACAGATACGCAGTATTTT. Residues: CASSPLTSTDTQYF.

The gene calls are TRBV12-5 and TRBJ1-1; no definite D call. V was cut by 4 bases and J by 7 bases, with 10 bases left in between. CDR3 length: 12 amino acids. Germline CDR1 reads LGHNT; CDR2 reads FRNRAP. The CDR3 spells CASGSGPYEAFF. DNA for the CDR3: TGTGCTAGTGGTTCCGGACCGTATGAAGCTTTCTTT.

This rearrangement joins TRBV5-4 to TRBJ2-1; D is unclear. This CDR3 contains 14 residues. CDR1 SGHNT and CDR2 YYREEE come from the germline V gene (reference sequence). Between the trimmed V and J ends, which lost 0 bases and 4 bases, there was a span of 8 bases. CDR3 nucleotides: TGTGCCAGCAGCTTGGAGGCAGAATACAATGAGCAGTTCTTC. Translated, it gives CASSLEAEYNEQFF.

In nucleotides, the CDR3 is TGTGCCACCAGCAGAGACGGACCAGGGGAGACCCAGTACTTC. It is translated as CATSRDGPGETQYF. The chain joins TRBV15 to TRBJ2-5; weak D call: TRBD1 (5 bases). CDR1 and CDR2 (germline): LNHNV, YYDKDF (reference sequence). V lost 0 bases to trimming and J lost 5 bases, with 10 bases between them. The CDR3 spans 14 residues.

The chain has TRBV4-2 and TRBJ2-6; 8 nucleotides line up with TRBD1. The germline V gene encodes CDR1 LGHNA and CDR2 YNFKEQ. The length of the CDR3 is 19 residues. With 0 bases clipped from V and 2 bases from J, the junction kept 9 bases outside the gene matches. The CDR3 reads CASSQDVGQGFTGANVLTF. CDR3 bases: TGTGCCAGCAGCCAAGATGTAGGACAGGGATTTACTGGGGCCAACGTCCTGACTTTC.

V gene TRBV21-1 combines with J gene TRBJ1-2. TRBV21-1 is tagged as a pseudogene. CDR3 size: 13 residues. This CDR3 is CASSKGVGESYTF. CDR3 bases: TGTGCCAGCAGCAAAGGGGTGGGGGAGAGCTACACCTTC.

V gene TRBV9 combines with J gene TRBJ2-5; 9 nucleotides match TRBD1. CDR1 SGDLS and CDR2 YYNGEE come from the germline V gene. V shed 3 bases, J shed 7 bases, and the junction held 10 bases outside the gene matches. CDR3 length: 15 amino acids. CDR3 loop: CASSASGQGHGTQYF. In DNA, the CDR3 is TGTGCCAGCAGCGCCTCGGGACAGGGCCACGGGACCCAGTACTTC.

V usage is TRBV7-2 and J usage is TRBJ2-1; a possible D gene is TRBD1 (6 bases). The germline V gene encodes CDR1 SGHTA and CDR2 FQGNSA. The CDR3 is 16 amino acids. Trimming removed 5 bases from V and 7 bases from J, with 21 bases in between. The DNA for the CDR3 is TGTGCCAGCAGCCAGCTACAGGGTAATGTTGGGAATGAGCAGTTCTTC. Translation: CASSQLQGNVGNEQFF. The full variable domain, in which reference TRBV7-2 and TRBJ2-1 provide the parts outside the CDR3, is GAGVSQSPSNKVTEKGKDVELRCDPISGHTALYWYRQSLGQGLEFLIYFQGNSAPDKSGLPSDRFSAERTGGSVSTLTIQRTQQEDSAVYLCASSQLQGNVGNEQFFGPGTRLTVL.

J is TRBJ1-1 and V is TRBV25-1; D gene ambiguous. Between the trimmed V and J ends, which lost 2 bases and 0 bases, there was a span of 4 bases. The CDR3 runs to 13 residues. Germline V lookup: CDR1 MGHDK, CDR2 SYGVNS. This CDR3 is CASSEVVNTEAFF. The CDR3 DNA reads TGTGCCAGCAGTGAAGTGGTGAACACTGAAGCTTTCTTT. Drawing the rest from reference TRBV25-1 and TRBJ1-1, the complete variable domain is EADIYQTPRYLVIGTGKKITLECSQTMGHDKMYWYQQDPGMELHLIHYSYGVNSTEKGDLSSESTVSRIRTEHFPLTLESARPSHTSQYLCASSEVVNTEAFFGQGTRLTVV.

The CDR3 nucleotides are TGTGCCAGCAGTGGCCGGGACAGGGACTACGAGCAGTACTTC. This gives the protein CASSGRDRDYEQYF. V and J are TRBV6-1 and TRBJ2-7; 9 bases agree with TRBD1. V shed 4 bases, J shed 3 bases, and the junction held 4 bases outside the gene matches. The CDR3 sequence is 14 residues long. Germline-derived CDR1 and CDR2 are MNHNS and SASEGT.

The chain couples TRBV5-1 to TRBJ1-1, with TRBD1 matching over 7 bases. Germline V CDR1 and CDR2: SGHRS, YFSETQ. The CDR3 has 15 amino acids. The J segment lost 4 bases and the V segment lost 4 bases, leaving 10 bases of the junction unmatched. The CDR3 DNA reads TGCGCCAGCAGCACCTCTACCGACAGGGTCACTGAAGCTTTCTTT. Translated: CASSTSTDRVTEAFF.

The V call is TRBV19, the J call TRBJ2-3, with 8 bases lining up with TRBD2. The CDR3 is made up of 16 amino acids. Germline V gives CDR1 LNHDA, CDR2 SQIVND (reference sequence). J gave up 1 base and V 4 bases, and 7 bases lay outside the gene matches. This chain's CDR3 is CASSTHSGKGTDTQYF. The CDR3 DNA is TGTGCCAGTAGTACACATAGCGGGAAGGGCACAGATACGCAGTATTTT.

The CDR3 DNA follows: TGTGCCAGCAGTTTATATAGCGGGGGAGCGAATGAGCAGTTCTTC. This translates into CASSLYSGGANEQFF. The rearrangement uses TRBV28 and TRBJ2-1, with 9 bases that match TRBD2. Germline CDR1 is MDHEN and CDR2 is SYDVKM. Trimming at V came to 1 base and at J to 7 bases, leaving 5 bases not matched to a gene. The CDR3 loop spans 15 amino acids.

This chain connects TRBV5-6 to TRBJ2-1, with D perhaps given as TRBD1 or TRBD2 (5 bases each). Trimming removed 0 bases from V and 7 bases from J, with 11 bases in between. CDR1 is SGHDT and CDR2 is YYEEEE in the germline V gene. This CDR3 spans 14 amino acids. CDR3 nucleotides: TGTGCCAGCAGCTTGGCCGGGGCAGAGAATGAGCAGTTCTTC. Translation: CASSLAGAENEQFF.

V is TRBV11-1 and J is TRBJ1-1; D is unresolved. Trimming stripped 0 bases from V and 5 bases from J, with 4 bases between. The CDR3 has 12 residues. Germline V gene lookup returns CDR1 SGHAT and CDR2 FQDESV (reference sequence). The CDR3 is CASSLAGTEAFF. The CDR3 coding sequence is TGTGCCAGCAGCTTAGCGGGGACTGAAGCTTTCTTT.

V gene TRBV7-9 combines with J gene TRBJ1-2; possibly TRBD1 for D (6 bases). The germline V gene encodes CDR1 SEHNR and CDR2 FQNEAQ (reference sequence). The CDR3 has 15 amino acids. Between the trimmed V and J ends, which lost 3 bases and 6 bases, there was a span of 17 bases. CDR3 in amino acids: CASSFLQGGGNGYTF. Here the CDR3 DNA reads TGTGCCAGCAGCTTCCTACAAGGGGGTGGCAATGGCTACACCTTC.

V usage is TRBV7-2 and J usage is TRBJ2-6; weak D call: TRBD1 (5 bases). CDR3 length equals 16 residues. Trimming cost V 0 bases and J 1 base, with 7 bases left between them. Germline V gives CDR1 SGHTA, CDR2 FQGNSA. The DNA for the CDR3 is TGTGCCAGCAGCTTAGCGTCAGGGTCTGGGGCCAACGTCCTGACTTTC. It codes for CASSLASGSGANVLTF. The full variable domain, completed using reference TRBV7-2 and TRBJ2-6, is GAGVSQSPSNKVTEKGKDVELRCDPISGHTALYWYRQSLGQGLEFLIYFQGNSAPDKSGLPSDRFSAERTGGSVSTLTIQRTQQEDSAVYLCASSLASGSGANVLTFGAGSRLTVL.

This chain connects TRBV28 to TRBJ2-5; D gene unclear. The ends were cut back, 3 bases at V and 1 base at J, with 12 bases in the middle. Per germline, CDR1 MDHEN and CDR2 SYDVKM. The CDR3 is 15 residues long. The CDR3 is CASSFQPPLQETQYF. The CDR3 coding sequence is TGTGCCAGCAGTTTCCAGCCCCCTCTCCAAGAGACCCAGTACTTC.

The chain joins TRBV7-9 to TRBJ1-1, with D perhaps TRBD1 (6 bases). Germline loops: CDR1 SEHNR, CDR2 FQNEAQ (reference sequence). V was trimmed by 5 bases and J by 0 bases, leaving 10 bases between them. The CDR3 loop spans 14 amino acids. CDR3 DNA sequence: TGTGCCAGCAGCATGGACAGATTGAACACTGAAGCTTTCTTT. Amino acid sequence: CASSMDRLNTEAFF. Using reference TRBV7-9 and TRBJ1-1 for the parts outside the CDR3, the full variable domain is DTGVSQNPRHKITKRGQNVTFRCDPISEHNRLYWYRQTLGQGPEFLTYFQNEAQLEKSRLLSDRFSAERPKGSFSTLEIQRTEQGDSAMYLCASSMDRLNTEAFFGQGTRLTVV.

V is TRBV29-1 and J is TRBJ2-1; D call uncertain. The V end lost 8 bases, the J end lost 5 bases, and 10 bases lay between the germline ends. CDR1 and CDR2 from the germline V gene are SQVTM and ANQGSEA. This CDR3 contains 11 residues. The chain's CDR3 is CSPTRDNEQFF. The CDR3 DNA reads TGCAGCCCGACCCGCGACAATGAGCAGTTCTTC.

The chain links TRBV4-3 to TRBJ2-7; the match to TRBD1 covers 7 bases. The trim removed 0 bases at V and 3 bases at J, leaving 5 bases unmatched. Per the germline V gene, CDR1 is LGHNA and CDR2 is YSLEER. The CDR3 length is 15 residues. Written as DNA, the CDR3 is TGCGCCAGCAGCCAAGAGACAGGGATGAACTACGAGCAGTACTTC. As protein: CASSQETGMNYEQYF.

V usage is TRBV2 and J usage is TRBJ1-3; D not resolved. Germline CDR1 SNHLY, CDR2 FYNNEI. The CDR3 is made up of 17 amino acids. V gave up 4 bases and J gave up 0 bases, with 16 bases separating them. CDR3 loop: CASSGRSRGASGNTIYF. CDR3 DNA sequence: TGTGCCAGCAGTGGACGGTCACGAGGAGCCTCTGGAAACACCATATATTTT.

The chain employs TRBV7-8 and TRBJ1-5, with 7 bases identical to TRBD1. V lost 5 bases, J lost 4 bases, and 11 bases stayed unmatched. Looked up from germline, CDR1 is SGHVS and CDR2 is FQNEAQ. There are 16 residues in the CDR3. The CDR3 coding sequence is TGTGCCAGCAGCCCCGGCGTGGGACAGATTAATCAGCCCCAGCATTTT. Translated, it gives CASSPGVGQINQPQHF. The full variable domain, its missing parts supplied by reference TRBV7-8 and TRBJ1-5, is GAGVSQSPRYKVAKRGQDVALRCDPISGHVSLFWYQQALGQGPEFLTYFQNEAQLDKSGLPSDRFFAERPEGSVSTLKIQRTQQEDSAVYLCASSPGVGQINQPQHFGDGTRLSIL.